This T cell receptor (beta chain) was sequenced in a study of human T cells and chemical hapten exposure. At the level of the study: Women made up most patients, who had alopecia areata, totalis or universalis. Variability of per-sample TCR yields stemmed mainly from small differences in pooled library volume.

Germline V lookup: CDR1 KGHSH, CDR2 LQKENI. V shed 4 bases and J 8 bases; nucleotides not matched to a gene: 5. The CDR3 consists of 14 residues. Each CDR3 protein gets one entry after TCRdb re-called the RACE reads with MiXCR. The sample lists about 70,000 distinct CDR3 sequences, roughly 9.8% occurring once. This clonotype was picked up many times. Time point denoted: pre-sensitization, week 0. Treatment here: therapeutic diphenylcyclopropenone sensitization with weekly scalp DPC. J is TRBJ1-3 and V is TRBV18, with 10 bases lining up with TRBD1. This clonotype was obtained from a woman aged 45-59 years with alopecia areata. Some clones in this sample may be carry-over from other donors' samples. The sequenced sample was whole blood, obtained in connection with sensitization to the hapten diphenylcyclopropenone (DPC). CDR3 sequence: CASSLDRGSDTIYF. CDR3 coding DNA: TGTGCCAGCTCACTGGACAGGGGGTCGGACACCATATATTTT.